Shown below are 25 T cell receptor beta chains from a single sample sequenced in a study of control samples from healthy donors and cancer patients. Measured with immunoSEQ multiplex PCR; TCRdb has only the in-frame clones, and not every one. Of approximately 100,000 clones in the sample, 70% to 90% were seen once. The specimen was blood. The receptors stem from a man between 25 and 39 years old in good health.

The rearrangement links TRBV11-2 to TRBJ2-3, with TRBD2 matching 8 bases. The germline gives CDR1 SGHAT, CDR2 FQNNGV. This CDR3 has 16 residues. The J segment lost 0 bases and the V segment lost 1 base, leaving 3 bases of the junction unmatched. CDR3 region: CASSLGASGSTDTQYF. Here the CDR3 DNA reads TGTGCCAGCAGCTTAGGGGCTAGCGGGAGCACAGATACGCAGTATTTT.

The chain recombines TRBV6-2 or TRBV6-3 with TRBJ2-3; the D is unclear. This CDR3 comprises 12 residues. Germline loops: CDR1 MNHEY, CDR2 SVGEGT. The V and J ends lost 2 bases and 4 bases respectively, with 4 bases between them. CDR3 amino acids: CASSYRADTQYF. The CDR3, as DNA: TGTGCCAGCAGTTACAGGGCAGATACGCAGTATTTT.

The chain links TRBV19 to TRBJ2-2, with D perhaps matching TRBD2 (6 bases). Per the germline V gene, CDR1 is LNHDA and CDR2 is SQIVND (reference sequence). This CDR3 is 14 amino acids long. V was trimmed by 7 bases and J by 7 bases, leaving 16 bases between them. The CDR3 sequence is CASIETGAGGELFF. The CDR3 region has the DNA TGTGCCAGTATAGAGACGGGAGCGGGCGGGGAGCTGTTTTTT.

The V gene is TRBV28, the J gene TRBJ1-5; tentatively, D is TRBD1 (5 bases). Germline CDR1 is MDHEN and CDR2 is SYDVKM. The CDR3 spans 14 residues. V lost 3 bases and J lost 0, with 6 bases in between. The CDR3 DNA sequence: TGTGCCAGCAGTTTTGGGGGTAGCAATCAGCCCCAGCATTTT. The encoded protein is CASSFGGSNQPQHF.

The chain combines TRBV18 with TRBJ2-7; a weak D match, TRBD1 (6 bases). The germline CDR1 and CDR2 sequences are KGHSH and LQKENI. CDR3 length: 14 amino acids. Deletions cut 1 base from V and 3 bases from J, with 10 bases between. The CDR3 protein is CASSPLQDSYEQYF. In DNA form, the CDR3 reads TGTGCCAGCTCACCACTCCAGGACAGCTACGAGCAGTACTTC.

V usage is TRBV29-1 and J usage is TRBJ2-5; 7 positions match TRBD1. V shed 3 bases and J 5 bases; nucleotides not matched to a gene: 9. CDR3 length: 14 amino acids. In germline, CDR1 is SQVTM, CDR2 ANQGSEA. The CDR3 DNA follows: TGCAGCGTTGATTTAAAGGGGGCTAGGGAGACCCAGTACTTC. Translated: CSVDLKGARETQYF. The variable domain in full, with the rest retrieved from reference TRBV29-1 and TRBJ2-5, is SAVISQKPSRDICQRGTSLTIQCQVDSQVTMMFWYRQQPGQSLTLIATANQGSEATYESGFVIDKFPISRPNLTFSTLTVSNMSPEDSSIYLCSVDLKGARETQYFGPGTRLLVL.

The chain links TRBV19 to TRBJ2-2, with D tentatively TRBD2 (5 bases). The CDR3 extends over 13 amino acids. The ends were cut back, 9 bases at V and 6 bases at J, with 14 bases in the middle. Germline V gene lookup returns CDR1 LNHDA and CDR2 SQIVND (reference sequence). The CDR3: CASTYRSAGELFF. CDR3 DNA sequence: TGTGCCAGCACCTACCGTAGCGCCGGGGAGCTGTTTTTT.

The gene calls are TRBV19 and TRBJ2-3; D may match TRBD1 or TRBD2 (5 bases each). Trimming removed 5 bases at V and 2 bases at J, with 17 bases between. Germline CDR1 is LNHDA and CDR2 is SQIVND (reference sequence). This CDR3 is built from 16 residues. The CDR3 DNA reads TGTGCCAGTAGTCCCTACCGGGACCCAGTCACAGATACGCAGTATTTT. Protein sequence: CASSPYRDPVTDTQYF.

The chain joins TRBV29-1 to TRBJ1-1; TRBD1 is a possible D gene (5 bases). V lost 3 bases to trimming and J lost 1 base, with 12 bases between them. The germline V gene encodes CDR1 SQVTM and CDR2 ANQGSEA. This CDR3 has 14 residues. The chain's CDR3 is CSVEWGGRNTEAFF. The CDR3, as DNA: TGCAGCGTTGAGTGGGGGGGGAGGAACACTGAAGCTTTCTTT.

CDR3 in amino acids: CASSLIPSLSGANVLTF. For the CDR3, the DNA is TGCGCCAGCAGCCTCATCCCGAGCCTCTCTGGGGCCAACGTCCTGACTTTC. This sequence joins TRBV5-1 and TRBJ2-6, with D hard to call. CDR3 size: 17 residues. The germline CDR1 and CDR2 sequences are SGHRS and YFSETQ. V was clipped by 4 bases and J by 0 bases, with 14 bases between them.

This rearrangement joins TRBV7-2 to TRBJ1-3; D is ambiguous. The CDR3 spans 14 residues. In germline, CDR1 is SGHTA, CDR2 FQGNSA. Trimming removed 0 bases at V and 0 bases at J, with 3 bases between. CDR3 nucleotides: TGTGCCAGCAGCTTAGCAAACTCTGGAAACACCATATATTTT. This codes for CASSLANSGNTIYF. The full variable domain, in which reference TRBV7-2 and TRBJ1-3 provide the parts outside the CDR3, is GAGVSQSPSNKVTEKGKDVELRCDPISGHTALYWYRQSLGQGLEFLIYFQGNSAPDKSGLPSDRFSAERTGGSVSTLTIQRTQQEDSAVYLCASSLANSGNTIYFGEGSWLTVV.

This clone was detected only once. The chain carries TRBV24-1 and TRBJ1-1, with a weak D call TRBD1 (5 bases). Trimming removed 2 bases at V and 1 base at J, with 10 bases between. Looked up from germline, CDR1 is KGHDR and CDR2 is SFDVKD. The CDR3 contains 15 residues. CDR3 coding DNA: TGTGCCACCAGTGATTCCAGGGTTGCGAACACTGAAGCTTTCTTT. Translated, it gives CATSDSRVANTEAFF.

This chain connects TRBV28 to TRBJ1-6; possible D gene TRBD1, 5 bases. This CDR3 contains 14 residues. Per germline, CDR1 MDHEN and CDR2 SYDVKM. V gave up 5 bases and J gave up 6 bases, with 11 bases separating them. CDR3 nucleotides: TGTGCCAGCAGTCGGGACCGTCTTAATTCACCCCTCCACTTT. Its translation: CASSRDRLNSPLHF.

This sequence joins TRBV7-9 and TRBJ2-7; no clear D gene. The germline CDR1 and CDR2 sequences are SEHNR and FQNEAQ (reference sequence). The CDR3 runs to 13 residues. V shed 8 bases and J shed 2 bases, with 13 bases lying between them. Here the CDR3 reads CASSTGRAYEQYF. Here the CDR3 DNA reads TGTGCCAGCTCGACGGGTAGGGCCTACGAGCAGTACTTC.

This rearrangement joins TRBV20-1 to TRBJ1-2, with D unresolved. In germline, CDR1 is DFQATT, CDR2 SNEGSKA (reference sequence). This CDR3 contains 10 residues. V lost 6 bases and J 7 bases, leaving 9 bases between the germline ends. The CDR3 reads CSAEWGGYTF. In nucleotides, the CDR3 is TGCAGTGCCGAGTGGGGTGGCTACACCTTC.

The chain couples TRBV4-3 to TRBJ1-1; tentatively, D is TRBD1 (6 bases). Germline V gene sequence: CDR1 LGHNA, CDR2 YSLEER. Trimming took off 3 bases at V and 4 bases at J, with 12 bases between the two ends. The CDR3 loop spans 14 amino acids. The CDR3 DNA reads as TGCGCCAGCAGCCATCGGGGGGCGGGCACTGAAGCTTTCTTT. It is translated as CASSHRGAGTEAFF.

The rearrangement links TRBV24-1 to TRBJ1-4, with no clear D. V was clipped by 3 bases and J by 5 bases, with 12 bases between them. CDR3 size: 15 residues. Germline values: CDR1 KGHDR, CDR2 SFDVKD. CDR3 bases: TGTGCCACCAGTGATAGCCAGACGGGCAATGAAAAACTGTTTTTT. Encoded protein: CATSDSQTGNEKLFF.

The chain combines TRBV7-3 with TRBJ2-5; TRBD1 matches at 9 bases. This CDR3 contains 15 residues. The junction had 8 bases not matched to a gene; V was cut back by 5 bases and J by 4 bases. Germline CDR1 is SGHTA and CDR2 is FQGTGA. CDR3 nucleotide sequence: TGTGCCAGCAGCGCAACAGGGGGCTTCTTAGAGACCCAGTACTTC. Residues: CASSATGGFLETQYF.

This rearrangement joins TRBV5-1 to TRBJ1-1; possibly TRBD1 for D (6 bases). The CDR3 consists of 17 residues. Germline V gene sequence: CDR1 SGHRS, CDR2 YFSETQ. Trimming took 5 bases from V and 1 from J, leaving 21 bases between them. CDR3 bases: TGCGCCAGCAGAACCGGACAGCGGGAGAGAGAGAACACTGAAGCTTTCTTT. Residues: CASRTGQRERENTEAFF.

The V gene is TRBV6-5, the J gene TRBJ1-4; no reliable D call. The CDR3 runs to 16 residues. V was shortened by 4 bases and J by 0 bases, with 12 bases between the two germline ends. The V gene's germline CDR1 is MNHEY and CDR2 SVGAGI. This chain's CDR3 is CASSSTYLATNEKLFF. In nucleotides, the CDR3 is TGTGCCAGCAGTTCCACCTACCTAGCAACTAATGAAAAACTGTTTTTT.

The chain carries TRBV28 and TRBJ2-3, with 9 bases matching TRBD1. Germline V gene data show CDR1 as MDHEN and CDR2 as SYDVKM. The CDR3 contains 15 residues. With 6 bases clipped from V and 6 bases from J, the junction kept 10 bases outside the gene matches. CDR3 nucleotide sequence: TGTGCCAGCAGCAAACCGGGACAGGGTCAGGATACGCAGTATTTT. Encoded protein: CASSKPGQGQDTQYF.

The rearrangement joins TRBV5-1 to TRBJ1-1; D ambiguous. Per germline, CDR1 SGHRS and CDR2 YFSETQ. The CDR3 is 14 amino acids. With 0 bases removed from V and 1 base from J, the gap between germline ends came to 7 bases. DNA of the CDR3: TGCGCCAGCAGCTTGGTAGTGGGGAACACTGAAGCTTTCTTT. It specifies CASSLVVGNTEAFF.

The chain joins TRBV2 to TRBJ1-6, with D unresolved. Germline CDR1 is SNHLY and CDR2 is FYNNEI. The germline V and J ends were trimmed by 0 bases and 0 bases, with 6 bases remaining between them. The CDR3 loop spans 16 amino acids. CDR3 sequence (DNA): TGTGCCAGCAGTGAAGCAGGGAGCTCCTATAATTCACCCCTCCACTTT. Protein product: CASSEAGSSYNSPLHF.

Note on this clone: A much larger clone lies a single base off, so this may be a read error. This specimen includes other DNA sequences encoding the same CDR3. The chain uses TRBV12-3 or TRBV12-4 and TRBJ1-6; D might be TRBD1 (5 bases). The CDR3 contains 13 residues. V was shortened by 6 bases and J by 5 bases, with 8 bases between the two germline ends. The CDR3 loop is CASRGENNSPLHF. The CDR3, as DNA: TGTGCCAGCAGAGGGGAGAATAATTCACCCCTCCACTTT.

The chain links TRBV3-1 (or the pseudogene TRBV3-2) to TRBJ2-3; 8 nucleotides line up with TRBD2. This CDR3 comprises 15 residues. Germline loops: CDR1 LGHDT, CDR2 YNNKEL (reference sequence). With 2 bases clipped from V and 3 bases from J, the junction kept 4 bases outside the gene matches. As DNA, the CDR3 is TGTGCCAGCAGCCAATCTACGGGAGGGACAGATACGCAGTATTTT. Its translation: CASSQSTGGTDTQYF.